These T cell receptor beta chains were read from a single sample in a study of blood T cell repertoires in COVID-19. This table comes from immunoSEQ multiplex PCR, and its TCRdb copy is limited to in-frame clones, with some not included. Of approximately 50,000 clones listed, 75% to 90% are singletons. Sequences were obtained from peripheral blood. Receptors were obtained from a man in his 60s with COVID-19, enrolled during active disease. CDR3s include the opening cysteine and the closing phenylalanine or tryptophan. D genes are given only for firm matches. The size of a clone is reported for some rows only, either as once, few or many, or as a class for expanded clones.

>TRBV10-3|.|TRBD1|TRBJ1-2
TGTGCCATCAGTGAGAGGACAGGGGCTAACTATGGCTACACCTTC
CAISERTGANYGYTF
>TRBV3-1/TRBV3-2|.|.|TRBJ2-7
TGTGCCAGCAGTCAAGTGGAGGTTGGGACTTTCTCCTACGAGCAGTACTTC
CASSQVEVGTFSYEQYF
>TRBV5-6|.|TRBD1|TRBJ2-7
TGTGCCAGCAAAATCGCAGGGGGTTACGAGCAGTACTTC
CASKIAGGYEQYF
>TRBV7-7|.|.|TRBJ1-5
TGTGCTAGCAGCTTAACCTCTGAGGGGCCCCAGCATTTT
CASSLTSEGPQHF
>TRBV6-5|many|.|TRBJ1-6
TGTGCCAGCCAAGTAACAGGGATAAATTCACCCCTCCACTTT
CASQVTGINSPLHF
>TRBV5-1|.|TRBD1|TRBJ1-2
TGCGCCAGCAGCGGACAGACAGGGCCTGTTGATGGCTACACCTTC
CASSGQTGPVDGYTF
>TRBV5-1|.|.|TRBJ1-2
TGCGCCAGCAGCCCGGAGCCGGTCCGGACTAACTATGGCTACACCTTC
CASSPEPVRTNYGYTF
>TRBV15|.|TRBD2|TRBJ2-7
TGTGCCACCAGCAGAGGGGAGGGGTTCTCCTACGAGCAGTACTTC
CATSRGEGFSYEQYF
>TRBV6-6|.|.|TRBJ2-1
TGTGCCAGCAGTTACTCCTATGAGCAGTTCTTC
CASSYSYEQFF
>TRBV3-1/TRBV3-2|.|TRBD2|TRBJ2-3
TGTGCCAGCTCTACGCCCGGGACTAGTCCTTCTGTCAGGAATACGCAGTATTTT
CASSTPGTSPSVRNTQYF
>TRBV4-1|once|.|TRBJ2-3
TGCGCCAGCAGCCAAGATAGGCCTAGCGTCACAGATACGCAGTATTTT
CASSQDRPSVTDTQYF
>TRBV5-1|.|TRBD1|TRBJ1-2
TGCGCCAGCAGCCCCGGACGGAGACAGGGGAGGAATGGCTACACCTTC
CASSPGRRQGRNGYTF
>TRBV7-3|.|TRBD1|TRBJ2-2
TGTGCCAGCAGCCCAGACAGGGTGAACACCGGGGAGCTGTTTTTT
CASSPDRVNTGELFF
>TRBV9|.|TRBD2|TRBJ2-1
TGTGCCAGCAGCGTAGGCGGGGAGGGCAAGCAGTTCTTC
CASSVGGEGKQFF
>TRBV5-1|.|TRBD1|TRBJ2-7
TGCGCCAGCAGCTTGGGAGGCGGGACAGGGGTCGGCGAGCAGTACTTC
CASSLGGGTGVGEQYF
>TRBV6-5|.|TRBD1|TRBJ1-1
TGTGCCAGCATCAGACAGGGACTAGCTGAAGCTTTCTTT
CASIRQGLAEAFF
>TRBV20-1|.|.|TRBJ2-1
TGCAGTGCTAGTCGTAGCGGCCAAGTCTCCTACAATGAGCAGTTCTTC
CSASRSGQVSYNEQFF
>TRBV9|.|TRBD2|TRBJ2-3
TGTGCCAGCAGCCCCCAAACTAGCGGGAGAACAGATACGCAGTATTTT
CASSPQTSGRTDTQYF
>TRBV3-1/TRBV3-2|.|TRBD1|TRBJ2-4
TGTGCCAGCAGCCAAACCTTGGACAGGGCTTTAGCCAAAAACATTCAGTACTTC
CASSQTLDRALAKNIQYF
>TRBV6-6|.|TRBD1|TRBJ2-7
TGTGCCAGCAGACCGGACAGGCAGACCTACGAGCAGTACTTC
CASRPDRQTYEQYF
>TRBV25-1|.|.|TRBJ1-1
TGTGCCAGCAGTGAGACAACAGGCATGAACACTGAAGCTTTCTTT
CASSETTGMNTEAFF
>TRBV25-1|few|TRBD1|TRBJ2-7
TGTGCCAGCAGTAACCGGGACAGGGTTGGTTCGTCCTACGAGCAGTACTTC
CASSNRDRVGSSYEQYF
>TRBV2|.|TRBD1|TRBJ2-1
TGTGCCAGCTTAGGGACAGGGCCTGAGCAGTTCTTC
CASLGTGPEQFF
>TRBV3-1/TRBV3-2|.|TRBD2|TRBJ2-1
TGTGCCAGCAGAGTCGGGGGGGCCTACAATGAGCAGTTCTTC
CASRVGGAYNEQFF
>TRBV19|few|.|TRBJ1-5
TGTGCCAGTACGGGGACATACTCAAGCAATCAGCCCCAGCATTTT
CASTGTYSSNQPQHF
>TRBV5-1|.|.|TRBJ2-5
TGCGCCAGCAGCTCACTGATGGAGACCCAGTACTTC
CASSSLMETQYF
>TRBV2|.|TRBD1|TRBJ1-2
TGTGCCAGCAGCCTAGACAGGGGAGCTAACTATGGCTACACCTTC
CASSLDRGANYGYTF
>TRBV4-3|.|TRBD1|TRBJ1-3
TGCGCCAGCAGCCAACAGGGGGACGGAAACACCATATATTTT
CASSQQGDGNTIYF
>TRBV9|.|.|TRBJ2-3
TGTGCCAGCAGCGAGTTTAGCCTCACAGATACGCAGTATTTT
CASSEFSLTDTQYF
>TRBV24-1|once|TRBD1|TRBJ2-7
TGTGCCACCAGTGATGATAAGGGACAGGGGGCGATGTACGAGCAGTACTTC
CATSDDKGQGAMYEQYF
>TRBV21-1|.|.|TRBJ1-3
TGTGCCAGCAGCAAATGGCGGGACCGCACTGGGGGAAACACCATATATTTT
CASSKWRDRTGGNTIYF
>TRBV30|.|.|TRBJ2-2
TGTGCCTGGAGGACTGCTTCGAACACCGGGGAGCTGTTTTTT
CAWRTASNTGELFF
>TRBV18|.|TRBD1|TRBJ2-7
TGTGCCAGCTCACCAGAGGGCCAGGGGGAATACGAGCAGTACTTC
CASSPEGQGEYEQYF
>TRBV6-5|once|.|TRBJ1-5
TGTGCCAGCAGTTATCCTTCGGGGACGGGAGATCAGCCCCAGCATTTT
CASSYPSGTGDQPQHF
>TRBV3-1/TRBV3-2|.|.|TRBJ2-2
TGTGCCAGCAGCCAAGCATGGGAGTCCGGCGGGGAGCTGTTTTTT
CASSQAWESGGELFF
>TRBV6-6|few|TRBD1|TRBJ2-3
TGTGCCAGCAAACCACAGGGGGCTACAGATACGCAGTATTTT
CASKPQGATDTQYF
>TRBV19|.|.|TRBJ1-2
TGTGCCAGTAGTATAGAAACGGGCTATGGCTACACCTTC
CASSIETGYGYTF
>TRBV27|.|TRBD2|TRBJ2-7
TGTGCCAGCAGTTCGGGACTAGCGCCCCACGAGCAGTACTTC
CASSSGLAPHEQYF